This T cell receptor beta chain was documented in a study of blood T cell repertoires in COVID-19. On the study more broadly: Acute and convalescent COVID-19 specimens originated in the United States, Italy and Spain. Sources were T cells, B-cell-depleted T cells, or PBMCs; the material itself was cDNA or gDNA.

Source study methods: It was from reference gene primer amplification that nucleated cell counts were estimated. The assay was immunoSEQ multiplex PCR, and TCRdb's table has in-frame clones only and misses some. V, J and clone size reflect that table, while D and trimming were determined from the DNA. The data show about 210,000 clones, around 88% seen once. The CDR3 sequence is 15 residues long. This TCR was recovered from a man aged 45-65 years with active or convalescent COVID-19. The chain couples TRBV21-1 to TRBJ2-1; the D call of TRBD2 is as the table states it, not checked on the DNA. TRBV21-1 is assigned pseudogene status. The sample taken for sequencing was peripheral blood. CDR3 amino acids: CASSKIGRRVNEQFF. The CDR3 DNA reads TGTGCCAGCAGCAAAATAGGGCGGAGGGTGAATGAGCAGTTCTTC.